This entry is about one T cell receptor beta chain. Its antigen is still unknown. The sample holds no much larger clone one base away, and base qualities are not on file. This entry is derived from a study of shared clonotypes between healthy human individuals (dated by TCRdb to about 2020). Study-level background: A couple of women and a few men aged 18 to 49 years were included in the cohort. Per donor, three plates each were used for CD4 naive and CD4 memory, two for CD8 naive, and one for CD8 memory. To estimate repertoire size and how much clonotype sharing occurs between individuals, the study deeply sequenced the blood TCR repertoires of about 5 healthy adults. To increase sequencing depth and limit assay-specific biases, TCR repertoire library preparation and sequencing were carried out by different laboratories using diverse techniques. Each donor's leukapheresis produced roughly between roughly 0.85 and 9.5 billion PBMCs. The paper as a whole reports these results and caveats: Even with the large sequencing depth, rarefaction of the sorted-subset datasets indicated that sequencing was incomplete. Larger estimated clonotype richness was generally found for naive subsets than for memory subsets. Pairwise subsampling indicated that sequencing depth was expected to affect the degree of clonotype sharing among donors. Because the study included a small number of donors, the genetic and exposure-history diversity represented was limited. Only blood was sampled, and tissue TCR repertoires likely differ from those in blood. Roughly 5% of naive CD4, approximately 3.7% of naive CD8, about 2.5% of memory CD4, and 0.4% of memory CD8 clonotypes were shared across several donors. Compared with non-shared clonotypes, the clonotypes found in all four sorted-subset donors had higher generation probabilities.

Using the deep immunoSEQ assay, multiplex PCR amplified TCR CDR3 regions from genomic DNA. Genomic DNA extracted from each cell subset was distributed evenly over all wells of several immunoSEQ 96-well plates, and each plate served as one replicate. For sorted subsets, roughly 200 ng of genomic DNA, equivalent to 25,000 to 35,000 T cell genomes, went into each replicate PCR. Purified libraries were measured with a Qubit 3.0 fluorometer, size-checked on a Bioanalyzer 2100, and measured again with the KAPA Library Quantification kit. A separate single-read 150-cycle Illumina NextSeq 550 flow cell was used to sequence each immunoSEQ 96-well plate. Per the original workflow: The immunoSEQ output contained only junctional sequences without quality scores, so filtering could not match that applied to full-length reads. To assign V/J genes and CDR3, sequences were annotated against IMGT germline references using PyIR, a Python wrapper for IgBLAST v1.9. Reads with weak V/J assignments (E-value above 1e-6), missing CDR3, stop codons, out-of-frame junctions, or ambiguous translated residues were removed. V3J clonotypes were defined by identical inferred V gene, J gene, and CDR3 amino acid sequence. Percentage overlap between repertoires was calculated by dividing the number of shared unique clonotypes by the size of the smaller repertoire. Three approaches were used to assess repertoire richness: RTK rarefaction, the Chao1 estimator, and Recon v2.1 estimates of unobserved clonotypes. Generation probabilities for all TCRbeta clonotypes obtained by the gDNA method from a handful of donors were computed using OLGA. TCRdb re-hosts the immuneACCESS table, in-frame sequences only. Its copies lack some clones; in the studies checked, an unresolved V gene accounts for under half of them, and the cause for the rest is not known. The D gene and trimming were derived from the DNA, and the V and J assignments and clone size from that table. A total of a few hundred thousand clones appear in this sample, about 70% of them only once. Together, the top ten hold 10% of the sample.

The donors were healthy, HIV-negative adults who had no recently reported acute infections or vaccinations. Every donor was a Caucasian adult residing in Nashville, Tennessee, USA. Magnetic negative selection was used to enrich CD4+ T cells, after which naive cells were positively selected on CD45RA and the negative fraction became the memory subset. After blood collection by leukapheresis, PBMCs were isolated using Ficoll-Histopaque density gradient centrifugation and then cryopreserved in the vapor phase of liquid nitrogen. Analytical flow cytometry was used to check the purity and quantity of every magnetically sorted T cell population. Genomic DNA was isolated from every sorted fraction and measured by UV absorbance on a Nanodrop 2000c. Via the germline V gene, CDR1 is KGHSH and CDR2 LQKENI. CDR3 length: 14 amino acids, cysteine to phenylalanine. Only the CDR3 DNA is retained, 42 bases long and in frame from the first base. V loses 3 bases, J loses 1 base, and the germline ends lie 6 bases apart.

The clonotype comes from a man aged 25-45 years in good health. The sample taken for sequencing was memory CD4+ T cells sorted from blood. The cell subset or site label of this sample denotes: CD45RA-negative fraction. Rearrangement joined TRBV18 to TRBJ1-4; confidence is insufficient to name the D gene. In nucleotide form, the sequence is TGTGCCAGCTCACCCGTGGGAACTAATGAAAAACTGTTTTTT. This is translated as CASSPVGTNEKLFF. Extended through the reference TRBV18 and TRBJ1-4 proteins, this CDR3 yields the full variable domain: NAGVMQNPRHLVRRRGQEARLRCSPMKGHSHVYWYRQLPEEGLKFMVYLQKENIIDESGMPKERFSAEFPKEGPSILRIQQVVRGDSAAYFCASSPVGTNEKLFFGSGTQLSVL.